The 24 T cell receptor beta chains reported below all come from one sample, sequenced in a study of blood T cell repertoires in COVID-19. Generated by immunoSEQ multiplex PCR, the TCRdb table keeps only in-frame clones and is missing some. The table records a few hundred thousand clones, over 75% of them present only once. Source material: PBMCs or T cells enriched from blood (not recorded which). These receptors were collected from a man aged 18 to 35 who had recovered from COVID-19.

The chain is built from TRBV19 and TRBJ1-5, with unresolved D. V lost 3 bases to trimming and J lost 0 bases, with 6 bases between them. CDR3 length: 14 residues. The germline gives CDR1 LNHDA, CDR2 SQIVND (reference sequence). In DNA, the CDR3 is TGTGCCAGTAGTATCAGTTATAGCAATCAGCCCCAGCATTTT. Translating gives CASSISYSNQPQHF.

The V and J genes are TRBV9 and TRBJ2-1; 8 bases agree with TRBD2. CDR1 is SGDLS, CDR2 YYNGEE, per germline. With V trimmed by 3 bases and J by 14 bases, 13 bases remained unmatched. The CDR3 consists of 14 residues. The CDR3 DNA reads as TGTGCCAGCAGCGACTCAGCGGGAGTTGTAAGTAAGTTCTTC. This gives the protein CASSDSAGVVSKFF.

The chain uses TRBV30 and TRBJ1-2; maybe TRBD1 (6 bases). The CDR3 is made up of 13 amino acids. Germline CDR1 is GTSNPN and CDR2 is SVGIG (reference sequence). The V end was cut by 1 base, the J end by 5 bases, with 11 bases between. The CDR3 reads CAWSATGSYGYTF. As DNA, the CDR3 is TGTGCCTGGAGTGCGACAGGCAGTTATGGCTACACCTTC.

V is TRBV10-3 and J is TRBJ2-3, with 8 bases fitting TRBD2. V trimming: 10 bases; J trimming: 4 bases; junction bases outside the gene matches: 16. Germline V gene sequence: CDR1 ENHRY, CDR2 SYGVKD. The CDR3 sequence is 16 residues long. The CDR3 DNA sequence: TGTGCCACCAAGGGCCAAGCGGGAGAGGTCTCAGATACGCAGTATTTT. Encoded protein: CATKGQAGEVSDTQYF.

The J gene is TRBJ1-1, the V gene TRBV5-1; tentative D call: TRBD1 (5 bases). The germline gives CDR1 SGHRS, CDR2 YFSETQ. The CDR3 runs 14 residues. Trimming cost V 3 bases and J 1 base, with 10 bases left between them. The DNA of the CDR3 is TGCGCCAGCAGCTGGGAAACAGGGAACACTGAAGCTTTCTTT. This translates into CASSWETGNTEAFF.

V gene TRBV6-5 combines with J gene TRBJ1-1, with unresolved D. The CDR3 has 11 amino acids. The V end lost 1 base, the J end lost 11 bases, and 8 bases lay between the germline ends. Germline loops: CDR1 MNHEY, CDR2 SVGAGI. Written as DNA, the CDR3 is TGTGCCAGCAGTTACTACGATCAGGCTTTCTTT. It yields the protein CASSYYDQAFF.

The V and J genes are TRBV7-7 and TRBJ2-1, with 11 bases matching TRBD2. CDR1 and CDR2 from the germline V gene are SSHAT and FNYEAQ (reference sequence). CDR3 length: 15 amino acids. After removal of 3 bases from V and 5 bases from J, the junction contained 3 bases not matched to a gene. Here the CDR3 DNA reads TGTGCCAGCAGCTTCGGACTAGCGGGCCACAATGAGCAGTTCTTC. Its translation: CASSFGLAGHNEQFF.

The chain uses TRBV15 and TRBJ1-1; D unclear. Per germline, CDR1 LNHNV and CDR2 YYDKDF (reference sequence). This CDR3 contains 13 residues. Trimming removed 8 bases from V and 4 bases from J, with 14 bases in between. Here the CDR3 DNA reads TGTGCCACCGGACTTAAGTCGGGCACTGAAGCTTTCTTT. This codes for CATGLKSGTEAFF.

The V gene is TRBV11-1, the J gene TRBJ2-7, with D maybe TRBD1 (5 bases). Germline V gene sequence: CDR1 SGHAT, CDR2 FQDESV (reference sequence). V gave up 6 bases and J gave up 5 bases, with 11 bases separating them. The length of the CDR3 is 12 residues. DNA of the CDR3: TGTGCCAGCAGTTCAGGGTTCGACGAGCAGTACTTC. Translating gives CASSSGFDEQYF.

The chain couples TRBV15 to TRBJ2-6, with TRBD1 as a possible D gene (5 bases). Trimming left V 1 base short and J 4 bases short, with 8 bases between. Germline V CDR1 and CDR2: LNHNV, YYDKDF (reference sequence). The CDR3 is 15 residues long. This chain's CDR3 is CATSRAGSGANVLTF. The DNA for the CDR3 is TGTGCCACCAGCAGAGCAGGGTCCGGGGCCAACGTCCTGACTTTC.

This chain uses TRBV28 with TRBJ1-2, with 9 positions matching TRBD1. J was trimmed by 8 bases and V by 7 bases; bases with no gene match: 8. The CDR3 is made up of 13 amino acids. Germline CDR1 reads MDHEN; CDR2 reads SYDVKM. CDR3 coding DNA: TGTGCCAGCACCCTACAGGGGGCTGGGGGCTACACCTTC. It is translated as CASTLQGAGGYTF.

This rearrangement joins TRBV20-1 to TRBJ2-7, with 8 bases matching TRBD2. Looked up from germline, CDR1 is DFQATT and CDR2 is SNEGSKA (reference sequence). The CDR3 runs 14 residues. With 3 bases clipped from V and 0 bases from J, the junction kept 4 bases outside the gene matches. CDR3 in DNA: TGCAGTGCTAGTGGCGGGAGGCACTCCTACGAGCAGTACTTC. It translates to CSASGGRHSYEQYF.

The V call is TRBV21-1, the J call TRBJ1-5; the table's D call of TRBD1 was not tested on the DNA. TRBV21-1 is flagged as a pseudogene. CDR3 length: 20 amino acids. CDR3 sequence: CASSKGVVEVKRQPNQPQHF. CDR3 DNA: TGTGCCAGCAGCAAAGGGGTTGTCGAGGTTAAGAGACAGCCGAATCAGCCCCAGCATTTT.

The chain employs TRBV6-5 and TRBJ1-4; 7 bases match TRBD1. Trimming cost V 5 bases and J 4 bases; bases outside gene matches: 7. The CDR3 totals 15 residues. CDR1 and CDR2 from the germline V gene are MNHEY and SVGAGI. The CDR3 spells CASSRWGQSNEKLFF. The CDR3 DNA reads as TGTGCCAGCAGTAGATGGGGACAGAGTAATGAAAAACTGTTTTTT.

This CDR3 reads CASSEETSGMGEQFF. For the CDR3, the DNA is TGTGCCAGCAGTGAAGAGACTAGCGGGATGGGTGAGCAGTTCTTC. The J gene is TRBJ2-1, the V gene TRBV2; 11 nucleotides line up with TRBD2. CDR1 and CDR2 from the germline V gene are SNHLY and FYNNEI. V dropped 1 base and J dropped 9; count of bases not matched to a gene: 5. This CDR3 spans 15 amino acids.

This clone was recorded a few times. The chain links TRBV27 to TRBJ1-2; no reliable D call. The V end was cut by 11 bases, the J end by 8 bases, with 27 bases between. Germline CDR1 MNHEY, CDR2 SMNVEV (reference sequence). The CDR3 loop spans 15 amino acids. The CDR3 loop reads CAVRGSAVHGTGYTF. The CDR3 DNA reads as TGTGCCGTGCGAGGGTCCGCGGTCCACGGCACAGGCTACACCTTC.

The chain carries TRBV5-1 and TRBJ1-4, with D tentatively TRBD1 (6 bases). The germline gives CDR1 SGHRS, CDR2 YFSETQ. The CDR3 is 15 amino acids. Trimming removed 0 bases from V and 1 base from J, with 7 bases in between. The CDR3 spells CASSLAQGTNEKLFF. CDR3 in DNA: TGCGCCAGCAGCTTGGCACAGGGAACTAATGAAAAACTGTTTTTT.

The chain couples TRBV19 to TRBJ1-1; a weak D match, TRBD1 (5 bases). CDR1 is LNHDA and CDR2 is SQIVND in the germline V gene (reference sequence). This CDR3 comprises 14 residues. V was trimmed by 5 bases and J by 5 bases, leaving 15 bases between them. The CDR3: CASSFWEGRTEAFF. CDR3 coding DNA: TGTGCCAGTAGTTTTTGGGAGGGGCGGACTGAAGCTTTCTTT. The complete variable domain, with remaining parts taken from reference TRBV19 and TRBJ1-1, reads DGGITQSPKYLFRKEGQNVTLSCEQNLNHDAMYWYRQDPGQGLRLIYYSQIVNDFQKGDIAEGYSVSREKKESFPLTVTSAQKNPTAFYLCASSFWEGRTEAFFGQGTRLTVV.

V is TRBV29-1 and J is TRBJ2-1; weak D call: TRBD1 (7 bases). The CDR3 has 11 amino acids. V gave up 7 bases and J gave up 8 bases, with 12 bases separating them. Germline assignment: CDR1 SQVTM and CDR2 ANQGSEA. This chain's CDR3 is CSADRDYEQFF. The CDR3 coding sequence is TGCAGCGCCGACAGGGACTATGAGCAGTTCTTC.

The chain has TRBV27 and TRBJ2-7; 10 bases line up with TRBD2. V trimming: 2 bases; J trimming: 3 bases; junction bases outside the gene matches: 10. Germline CDR1 is MNHEY and CDR2 is SMNVEV (reference sequence). The CDR3 has 17 amino acids. The CDR3 reads CASSLKGLAGVGYEQYF. The CDR3 bases are TGTGCCAGCAGTTTAAAGGGGCTAGCGGGAGTGGGCTACGAGCAGTACTTC.

The chain carries TRBV6-2 or TRBV6-3 and TRBJ1-1; 8 bases align to TRBD1. After removal of 2 bases from V and 5 bases from J, the junction contained 7 bases not matched to a gene. Germline values: CDR1 MNHEY, CDR2 SVGEGT. The CDR3 is made up of 15 amino acids. The chain's CDR3 is CASSYPPTGETEAFF. The DNA for the CDR3 is TGTGCCAGCAGTTACCCCCCGACAGGGGAGACTGAAGCTTTCTTT.

The rearrangement uses TRBV5-5 and TRBJ1-1; D gene ambiguous. The V end was cut by 2 bases, the J end by 5 bases, with 10 bases between. There are 13 residues in the CDR3. In germline, CDR1 is SGHKS, CDR2 YYEKEE (reference sequence). The DNA for the CDR3 is TGTGCCAGCAGCTTATTAGTCGGGACTGAAGCTTTCTTT. This gives the protein CASSLLVGTEAFF.

The V and J genes are TRBV6-5 and TRBJ1-1; no firm D call. V lost 7 bases, J lost 1 base, and 13 bases lay in between. This CDR3 region has 14 residues. CDR1 is MNHEY, CDR2 SVGAGI, per germline. The CDR3 is CASIDWGENTEAFF. Written as DNA, the CDR3 is TGTGCCAGCATCGATTGGGGAGAGAACACTGAAGCTTTCTTT.

This chain links TRBV18 with TRBJ1-1; weak D call: TRBD1 (6 bases). Trimming took off 3 bases at V and 9 bases at J, with 11 bases between the two ends. The CDR3 is 12 residues long. Germline V lookup: CDR1 KGHSH, CDR2 LQKENI. CDR3 amino acids: CASSPPQGKAFF. CDR3 in DNA: TGTGCCAGCTCACCGCCACAGGGTAAAGCTTTCTTT.